The clone carrying this T cell receptor (beta chain) was counted a few times. The data are from a study of blood T cell repertoires in COVID-19. Study at large: Acute and convalescent COVID-19 specimens originated in the United States, Italy and Spain. From T cells, B-cell-depleted T cells, or PBMCs came the material, which was cDNA or gDNA.

Authors' data handling: Scientists estimated how many nucleated cells there were by amplifying reference gene primers. The data were produced by immunoSEQ multiplex PCR, yet TCRdb's version contains in-frame clones alone and is incomplete. V and J calls and clone size are those listed in that table; D and trimming were worked out from the DNA. The sample lists about 180,000 clones, around 88% seen once, with roughly 3.7% in the top ten. The CDR3 is made up of 14 amino acids. Trimming took off 1 base at V and 4 bases at J, with 10 bases between the two ends. Germline values: CDR1 SGDLS, CDR2 YYNGEE. The sequenced sample consisted of peripheral blood. The source of this sequence is a woman in her 30s with acute or convalescent COVID-19. The chain is built from TRBV9 and TRBJ2-3; unclear D gene. The CDR3 DNA follows: TGTGCCAGCAGCGTACGGGTTTGGGCAGATACGCAGTATTTT. Residues: CASSVRVWADTQYF.